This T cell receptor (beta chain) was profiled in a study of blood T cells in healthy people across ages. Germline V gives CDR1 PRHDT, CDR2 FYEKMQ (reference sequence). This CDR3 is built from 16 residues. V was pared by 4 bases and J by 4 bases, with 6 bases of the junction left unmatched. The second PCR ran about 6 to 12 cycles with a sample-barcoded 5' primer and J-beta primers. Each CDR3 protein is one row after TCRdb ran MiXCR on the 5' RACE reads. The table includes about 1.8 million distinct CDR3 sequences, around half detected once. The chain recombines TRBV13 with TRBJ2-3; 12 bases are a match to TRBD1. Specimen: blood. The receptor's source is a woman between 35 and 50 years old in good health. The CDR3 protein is CASSSRDRGLADTQYF. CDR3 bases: TGTGCCAGCAGCTCTCGGGACAGGGGGCTAGCAGATACGCAGTATTTT.